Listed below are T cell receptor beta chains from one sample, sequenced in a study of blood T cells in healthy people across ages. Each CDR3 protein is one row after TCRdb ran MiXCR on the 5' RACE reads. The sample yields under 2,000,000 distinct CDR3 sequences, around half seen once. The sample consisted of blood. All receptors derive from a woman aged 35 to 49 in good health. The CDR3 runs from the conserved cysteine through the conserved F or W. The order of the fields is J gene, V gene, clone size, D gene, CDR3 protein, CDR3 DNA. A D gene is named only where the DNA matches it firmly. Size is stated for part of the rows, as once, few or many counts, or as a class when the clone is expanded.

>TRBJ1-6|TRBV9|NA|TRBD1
CASSVSGGANSPLHF
TGTGCCAGCAGCGTCTCAGGGGGCGCGAATTCACCCCTCCACTTT
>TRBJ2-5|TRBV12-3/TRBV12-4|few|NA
CASSLEEGKETQYF
TGTGCCAGCAGCCTGGAGGAGGGTAAGGAGACCCAGTACTTC
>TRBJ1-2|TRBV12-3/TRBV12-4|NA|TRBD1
CASSPRTGGLEGYTF
TGTGCCAGCAGTCCGCGGACAGGAGGTTTAGAAGGCTACACCTTC
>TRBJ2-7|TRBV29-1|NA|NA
CSVELGGHEQYF
TGCAGCGTTGAATTGGGGGGGCACGAGCAGTACTTC
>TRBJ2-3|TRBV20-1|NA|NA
CSATYRVLRGSTDTQYF
TGCAGTGCTACTTACAGGGTGCTTCGTGGGAGCACGGATACGCAGTATTTT
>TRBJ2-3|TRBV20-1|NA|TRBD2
CSASAGVPSTDTQYF
TGCAGTGCCTCGGCGGGAGTTCCCAGCACAGATACGCAGTATTTT
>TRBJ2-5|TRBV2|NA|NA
CASKALSETQYF
TGTGCCAGCAAGGCATTATCAGAGACCCAGTACTTC
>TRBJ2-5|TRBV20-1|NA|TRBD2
CSRPGLVGNEQYF
TGCAGTAGACCGGGACTAGTAGGCAATGAGCAGTACTTC
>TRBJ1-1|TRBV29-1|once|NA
CSVGYRNTEAFF
TGCAGCGTTGGCTACAGAAACACTGAAGCTTTCTTT
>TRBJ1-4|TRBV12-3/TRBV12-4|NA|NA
CASSLEERREKLFF
TGTGCCAGCAGTTTGGAGGAACGGCGTGAAAAACTGTTTTTT
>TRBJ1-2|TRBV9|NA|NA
CASSVTTDNFNYGYTF
TGTGCCAGCAGCGTGACGACGGATAATTTTAACTATGGCTACACCTTC
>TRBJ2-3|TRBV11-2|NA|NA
CASSTGQISSTDTQYF
TGTGCCAGCAGTACCGGACAGATCTCAAGCACAGATACGCAGTATTTT
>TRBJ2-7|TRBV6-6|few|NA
CASSYSIQFLDEQYF
TGTGCCAGCAGTTACTCGATACAGTTTTTGGACGAGCAGTACTTC
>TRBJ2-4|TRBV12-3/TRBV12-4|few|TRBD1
CASSNRDRVDIQYF
TGTGCCAGCAGTAACCGGGACAGGGTGGACATTCAGTACTTC
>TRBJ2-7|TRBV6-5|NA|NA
CASGRSGPFSYEQYF
TGTGCCAGCGGTCGCTCTGGGCCCTTCTCCTACGAGCAGTACTTC
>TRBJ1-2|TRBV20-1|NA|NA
CSARDPTGKGTNYGYTF
TGCAGTGCTAGAGATCCCACAGGGAAAGGGACTAACTATGGCTACACCTTC
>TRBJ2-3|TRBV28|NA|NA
CASRPRSGADTQYF
TGTGCCAGCCGCCCACGGTCGGGGGCAGATACGCAGTATTTT
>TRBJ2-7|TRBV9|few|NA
CASSDPSSSAGSYEQYF
TGTGCCAGCAGCGACCCATCCAGTAGTGCGGGTTCCTACGAGCAGTACTTC
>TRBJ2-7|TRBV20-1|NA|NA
CSASVVGGPGEQYF
TGCAGTGCTAGCGTAGTGGGGGGCCCAGGGGAGCAGTACTTC
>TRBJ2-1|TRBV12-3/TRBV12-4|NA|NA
CASSPPNLSYNEQFF
TGTGCCAGCAGTCCCCCGAACCTCTCCTACAATGAGCAGTTCTTC
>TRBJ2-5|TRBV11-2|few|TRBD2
CASSLVLGSGGGFETQYF
TGTGCCAGCAGCTTAGTCCTCGGATCCGGCGGGGGATTCGAGACCCAGTACTTC
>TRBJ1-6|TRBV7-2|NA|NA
CASRRGVSSYNSPLHF
TGTGCCAGCAGAAGGGGAGTAAGCTCCTATAATTCACCCCTCCACTTT
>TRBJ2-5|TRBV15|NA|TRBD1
CATSEPPTGVETQYF
TGTGCCACCAGCGAGCCCCCGACAGGGGTGGAGACCCAGTACTTC
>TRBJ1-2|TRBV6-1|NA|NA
CASSEGLGELYGYTF
TGTGCCAGCAGTGAAGGGCTGGGGGAACTCTATGGCTACACCTTC
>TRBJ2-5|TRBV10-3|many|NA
CAISVQAGQETQYF
TGTGCCATCAGTGTGCAAGCCGGTCAAGAGACCCAGTACTTC
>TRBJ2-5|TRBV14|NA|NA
CASSQGGLISTQYF
TGTGCCAGCAGCCAAGGCGGTCTGATCTCGACCCAGTACTTC
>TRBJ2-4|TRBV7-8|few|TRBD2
CASSATSGGAKNIQYF
TGTGCCAGCAGCGCTACTAGCGGGGGGGCCAAAAACATTCAGTACTTC
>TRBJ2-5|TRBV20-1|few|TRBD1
CRDRGRGETQYF
TGCAGGGACAGGGGACGGGGAGAGACCCAGTACTTC
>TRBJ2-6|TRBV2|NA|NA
CASTGRATSGANVLTF
TGTGCCAGCACAGGACGGGCGACCTCTGGGGCCAACGTCCTGACTTTC
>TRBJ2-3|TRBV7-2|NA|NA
CASSLMGLGGSDTQYF
TGTGCCAGCAGCTTAATGGGGCTGGGGGGCTCAGATACGCAGTATTTT
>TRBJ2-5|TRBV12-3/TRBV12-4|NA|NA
CASSLRRPSQETQYF
TGTGCCAGCAGTTTGAGGCGGCCTTCACAAGAGACCCAGTACTTC
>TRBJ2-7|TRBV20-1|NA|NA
CSARDAVPYEQYF
TGCAGTGCTAGAGACGCGGTCCCCTACGAGCAGTACTTC
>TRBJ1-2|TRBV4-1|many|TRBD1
CASSRGQGTNYGYTF
TGCGCCAGCAGCCGTGGACAGGGCACTAACTATGGCTACACCTTC
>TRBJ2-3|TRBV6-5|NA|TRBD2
CATRLGLAVSTDTQYF
TGTGCCACCCGACTCGGACTAGCGGTTAGCACAGATACGCAGTATTTT
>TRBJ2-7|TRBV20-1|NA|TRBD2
CSASPLAGGNYEQYF
TGCAGTGCTAGCCCACTAGCGGGGGGAAACTACGAGCAGTACTTC
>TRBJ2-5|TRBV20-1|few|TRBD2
CSARVLAGWETQYF
TGCAGTGCTAGAGTACTAGCGGGATGGGAGACCCAGTACTTC
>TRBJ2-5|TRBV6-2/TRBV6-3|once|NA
CASSYARPNQETQYF
TGTGCCAGCAGTTACGCACGACCAAACCAAGAGACCCAGTACTTC
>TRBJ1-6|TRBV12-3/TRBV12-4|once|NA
CASSSTGMGNSPLHF
TGTGCCAGCAGTTCAACAGGGATGGGTAATTCACCCCTCCACTTT
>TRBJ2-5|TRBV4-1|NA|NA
CASSQGVIQKTQYF
TGCGCCAGCAGCCAAGGTGTCATACAGAAGACCCAGTACTTC
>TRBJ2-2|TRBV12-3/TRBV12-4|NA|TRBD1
CASSLTGTGAVGELFF
TGTGCCAGCAGTTTGACCGGGACAGGGGCGGTCGGGGAGCTGTTTTTT
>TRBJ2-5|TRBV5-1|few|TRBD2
CASSGTSDTQETQYF
TGCGCCAGCAGCGGGACTAGCGATACCCAAGAGACCCAGTACTTC
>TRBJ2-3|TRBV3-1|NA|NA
CASGQGANTQYF
TGTGCCAGCGGCCAAGGGGCGAATACGCAGTATTTT
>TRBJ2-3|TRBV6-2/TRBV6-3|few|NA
CASSPAVDSNTDTQYF
TGTGCCAGCAGTCCGGCCGTGGACAGTAACACAGATACGCAGTATTTT
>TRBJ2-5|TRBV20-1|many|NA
CSAPANQETQYF
TGCAGTGCCCCGGCCAACCAAGAGACCCAGTACTTC
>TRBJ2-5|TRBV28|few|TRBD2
CATKITRGAERTQYF
TGTGCCACCAAAATAACGCGGGGGGCTGAGAGAACCCAGTACTTC
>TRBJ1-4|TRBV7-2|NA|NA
CASSFPGHQEKLFF
TGTGCCAGCAGCTTTCCGGGACACCAAGAAAAACTGTTTTTT
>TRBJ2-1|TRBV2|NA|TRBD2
CASSTQLAGVYNEQFF
TGTGCCAGCAGTACTCAACTAGCGGGGGTATACAATGAGCAGTTCTTC
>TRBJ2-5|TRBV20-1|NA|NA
CSANYRVETQYF
TGCAGTGCTAATTACAGGGTTGAGACCCAGTACTTC
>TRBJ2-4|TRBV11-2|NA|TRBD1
CASSFTGQGRGKNIQYF
TGTGCCAGCAGCTTCACGGGACAGGGGAGGGGCAAAAACATTCAGTACTTC
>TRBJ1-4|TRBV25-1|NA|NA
CASSELERATNEKLFF
TGTGCCAGCAGTGAATTGGAGAGAGCAACTAATGAAAAACTGTTTTTT
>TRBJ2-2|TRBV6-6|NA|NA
CASNFIGRVYTGELFF
TGTGCCAGCAATTTTATCGGCAGGGTATACACCGGGGAGCTGTTTTTT
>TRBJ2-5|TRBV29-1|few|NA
CSVEDGRRSRETQYF
TGCAGCGTTGAAGACGGGCGGCGGTCTAGGGAGACCCAGTACTTC
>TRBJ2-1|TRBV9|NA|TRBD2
CASSVDASGYNEQFF
TGTGCCAGCAGCGTAGACGCTAGCGGTTACAATGAGCAGTTCTTC
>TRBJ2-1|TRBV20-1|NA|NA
CSARTRDNEQFF
TGCAGTGCTCGTACTAGGGACAATGAGCAGTTCTTC
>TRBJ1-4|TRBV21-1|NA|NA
CASSEAGTFANEKLFF
TGTGCCAGCAGCGAAGCAGGGACCTTCGCTAATGAAAAACTGTTTTTT
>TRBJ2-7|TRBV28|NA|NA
CASSYPKGRTYEQYF
TGTGCCAGCAGTTACCCAAAGGGGAGAACCTACGAGCAGTACTTC
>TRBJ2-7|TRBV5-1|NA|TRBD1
CASSWGQGAYNEQYF
TGCGCCAGCAGCTGGGGACAGGGGGCTTACAATGAGCAGTACTTC
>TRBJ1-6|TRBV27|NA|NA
CASRTAPGSDNSPLHF
TGTGCCAGCAGAACAGCCCCTGGATCAGATAATTCACCCCTCCACTTT
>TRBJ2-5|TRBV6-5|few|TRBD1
CASCLQGGGQETQYF
TGTGCCAGTTGCCTCCAAGGGGGCGGTCAAGAGACCCAGTACTTC